This is a list of T cell receptor beta chains from one sample in a study of CD8 T cells in Susac syndrome. TCRdb recomputed calls from the immunoSEQ multiplex PCR reads with MiXCR, one row per CDR3 protein. Here the sample spans about 130,000 distinct CDR3 sequences, more than 90% being singletons. Sequences were obtained from CD4+ T cells from PBMCs. Receptors were obtained from a human donor in good health. Both conserved end residues are trimmed from each CDR3.

TRBV27	TRBJ2-1	ASKPFGTSGTNEQF
TRBV5-6	TRBJ2-3	ASSLPQGRKSTDTQY
TRBV28	TRBJ2-7	ASRVTGTSGIFSYEQY
TRBV30	TRBJ2-6	AWSVDRSSSGANVLT
TRBV29-1	TRBJ2-2	SGGQTNTGELF
TRBV5-1	TRBJ2-3	ASSFGLAGPDTDTQY
TRBV4-2	TRBJ2-7	ASSQGLADYEQY
TRBV3-1	TRBJ2-1	ASSQDVVALSSYNEQF
TRBV18	TRBJ1-2	ASSAGNPYGYT
TRBV10-2	TRBJ2-1	AIGGLEQF
TRBV7-2	TRBJ1-1	ASSLSRETAF
TRBV15	TRBJ1-3	ATSRVPSNTIY
TRBV7-9	TRBJ2-7	ASSPTGHHEQY
TRBV30	TRBJ1-5	AWSTWGPGPQH
TRBV5-1	TRBJ1-1	ASSSPGTEAF
TRBV27	TRBJ2-1	ASSPYGLAEDNEQF
TRBV27	TRBJ2-1	ASSLKTSGYNEQF